A single sample is the source of the 27 T cell receptor beta chains below, sequenced in a study of response to subunit inactivated influenza vaccine. TCRdb independently ran MiXCR on the RT-PCR reads; one entry per CDR3 protein. The table has around 580,000 distinct CDR3 sequences, roughly 12% seen once. The sequencing used PBMCs from blood, collected on the day of vaccination. The receptors stem from a man in his fifties or sixties who received an inactivated influenza vaccine.

CDR3 bases: TGCGCCAGCAGCTTCAACGACAGGGACCTCTCCTACGAGCAGTACTTC. Translating gives CASSFNDRDLSYEQYF. The chain couples TRBV5-1 to TRBJ2-7; 7 bases are a match to TRBD1. V gave up 2 bases and J gave up 0 bases; unmatched junction bases: 8. Germline CDR1 and CDR2: SGHRS and YFSETQ. The CDR3 totals 16 residues.

The V and J genes are TRBV10-3 and TRBJ2-5, with D uncertain. This CDR3 is built from 12 residues. Germline CDR1 is ENHRY and CDR2 is SYGVKD. Trimming removed 10 bases from V and 3 bases from J, with 12 bases in between. The CDR3 DNA follows: TGTGCCACCACCGGAGAAAAAGAGACCCAGTACTTC. This codes for CATTGEKETQYF.

The gene calls are TRBV6-5 and TRBJ1-1; D is possibly TRBD1 (5 bases). Germline loops: CDR1 MNHEY, CDR2 SVGAGI. The CDR3 consists of 16 residues. V was trimmed by 2 bases and J by 1 base, leaving 14 bases between them. CDR3 in DNA: TGTGCCAGCAGTTACCCCTATAAGGGGTGGAACACTGAAGCTTTCTTT. The encoded protein is CASSYPYKGWNTEAFF.

The V gene is TRBV7-9, the J gene TRBJ2-7; no reliable D call. Trimming removed 2 bases at V and 1 base at J, with 9 bases between. The CDR3 is made up of 14 amino acids. From germline, CDR1 is SEHNR and CDR2 FQNEAQ (reference sequence). The CDR3 sequence is CASSLSLGSYEQYF. The CDR3 DNA sequence: TGTGCCAGCAGCTTAAGTTTAGGGTCCTACGAGCAGTACTTC.

The chain links TRBV12-3 or TRBV12-4 to TRBJ2-1, with 10 bases matching TRBD2. Unmatched junction bases numbered 12, after V lost 10 bases and J lost 3 bases. This CDR3 is 16 amino acids long. CDR3 sequence (DNA): TGTGCCATCAGCAAACTTGGACTAGCGGTCTACAATGAGCAGTTCTTC. The encoded protein is CAISKLGLAVYNEQFF.

This clonotype was counted a few times. V and J are TRBV2 and TRBJ2-1, with D unresolved. In germline, CDR1 is SNHLY, CDR2 FYNNEI. CDR3 size: 12 residues. V gave up 6 bases and J gave up 9 bases, with 12 bases separating them. This chain's CDR3 is CASRNEWGEQFF. The CDR3 region has the DNA TGTGCCAGCAGGAACGAGTGGGGTGAGCAGTTCTTC.

This clonotype was counted between two and nine times. The chain employs TRBV7-2 and TRBJ1-1; D uncertain. The CDR3 is 14 amino acids. The germline V gene encodes CDR1 SGHTA and CDR2 FQGNSA. The V gene lost 5 bases and the J gene lost 1 base, with 11 bases spanning the gap. This chain's CDR3 is CASSPWAKNTEAFF. Written as DNA, the CDR3 is TGTGCCAGCAGCCCCTGGGCGAAGAACACTGAAGCTTTCTTT.

This clonotype was counted only a few times. The J gene is TRBJ2-7, the V gene TRBV5-1; the D is unclear. The CDR3 has 16 residues. Germline lookup yields CDR1 SGHRS and CDR2 YFSETQ. Trimming left V 0 bases short and J 0 bases short, with 13 bases between. CDR3 amino acids: CASSLATWTRSYEQYF. In DNA, the CDR3 is TGCGCCAGCAGCTTGGCCACGTGGACCCGCTCCTACGAGCAGTACTTC. Combining the CDR3 with reference TRBV5-1 and TRBJ2-7 gives the whole variable domain KAGVTQTPRYLIKTRGQQVTLSCSPISGHRSVSWYQQTPGQGLQFLFEYFSETQRNKGNFPGRFSGRQFSNSRSEMNVSTLELGDSALYLCASSLATWTRSYEQYFGPGTRLTVT.

The DNA of the CDR3 is TGTGCCAGCAGCCAAGGAACAAGCGCCGCCTACGAGCAGTACTTC. This codes for CASSQGTSAAYEQYF. The rearrangement uses TRBV14 and TRBJ2-7, with D uncertain. Germline loops: CDR1 SGHDN, CDR2 FVKESK. V was cut by 1 base and J by 2 bases, with 12 bases left in between. The CDR3 has 15 amino acids. The complete variable domain, with remaining parts taken from reference TRBV14 and TRBJ2-7, reads EAGVTQFPSHSVIEKGQTVTLRCDPISGHDNLYWYRRVMGKEIKFLLHFVKESKQDESGMPNNRFLAERTGGTYSTLKVQPAELEDSGVYFCASSQGTSAAYEQYFGPGTRLTVT.

The rearrangement joins TRBV12-3 or TRBV12-4 to TRBJ2-7, with D possibly called TRBD1 or TRBD2 (5 bases each). The CDR3 is 16 residues long. Trimming pared 2 bases from V and 0 bases from J, leaving 14 bases between. In DNA form, the CDR3 reads TGTGCCAGCAGTTTATTACCGGGGCAGCTCTCCTACGAGCAGTACTTC. The encoded protein is CASSLLPGQLSYEQYF.

V is TRBV20-1 and J is TRBJ1-5, with D tentatively TRBD1 (5 bases). The V and J ends lost 3 bases and 7 bases respectively, with 19 bases between them. The CDR3 has 15 residues. Germline V gene lookup returns CDR1 DFQATT and CDR2 SNEGSKA (reference sequence). CDR3 in DNA: TGCAGTGCTAGGATGACCGGGGGTTCGAGGCAGCCCCAGCATTTT. The encoded protein is CSARMTGGSRQPQHF.

Many counts were recorded for this clonotype. V and J are TRBV6-2 or TRBV6-3 and TRBJ2-7; 7 bases are shared with TRBD2. The CDR3 is 14 residues long. Germline CDR1 is MNHEY and CDR2 is SVGEGT. Trimming removed 7 bases from V and 2 bases from J; junction bases left unmatched: 8. DNA of the CDR3: TGTGCCAGCAACTTACGTCGGGGGGCCTACGAGCAGTACTTC. It encodes CASNLRRGAYEQYF.

This clonotype was detected ten times or more. V usage is TRBV28 and J usage is TRBJ2-1; 7 bases line up with TRBD1. The V and J ends lost 3 bases and 1 base, in that order; junction bases with no gene match: 6. The CDR3 consists of 16 residues. Per germline, CDR1 MDHEN and CDR2 SYDVKM. The CDR3 loop reads CASSFLGGSSYNEQFF. CDR3 sequence (DNA): TGTGCCAGCAGTTTCTTAGGGGGCTCGTCCTACAATGAGCAGTTCTTC.

This clonotype has ten or more counts. This chain joins TRBV6-1 and TRBJ1-1; the match to TRBD1 covers 9 bases. The CDR3 covers 17 residues. Germline assignment: CDR1 MNHNS and CDR2 SASEGT. V dropped 4 bases and J dropped 4; count of bases not matched to a gene: 13. CDR3 amino acids: CASSAMGTGTGSTEAFF. The CDR3 nucleotides are TGTGCCAGCAGTGCGATGGGGACAGGGACCGGCAGCACTGAAGCTTTCTTT.

The chain recombines TRBV7-6 with TRBJ2-6; D is possibly TRBD2 (5 bases). In germline, CDR1 is SGHVS, CDR2 FNYEAQ. The CDR3 extends over 18 amino acids. V dropped 1 base and J dropped 3 bases, with 16 bases sitting between them. The CDR3 nucleotides read TGTGCCAGCAGCTTAGTTCCTAGCAGCCGGCGTGGGGCCAACGTCCTGACTTTC. This gives the protein CASSLVPSSRRGANVLTF.

This clonotype was counted between two and nine times. J is TRBJ2-7 and V is TRBV9; 10 bases fit TRBD1. Trimming cost V 0 bases and J 2 bases; bases outside gene matches: 2. Germline loops: CDR1 SGDLS, CDR2 YYNGEE. This CDR3 spans 15 amino acids. CDR3 protein: CASSVAGQGPYEQYF. The CDR3 DNA reads as TGTGCCAGCAGCGTAGCGGGACAGGGGCCCTACGAGCAGTACTTC.

This rearrangement joins TRBV9 to TRBJ2-1; D remains ambiguous. Germline-derived CDR1 and CDR2 are SGDLS and YYNGEE. The germline V and J ends were trimmed by 0 bases and 7 bases, with 17 bases remaining between them. This CDR3 has 16 amino acids. The CDR3 protein is CASSVASDRPRNEQFF. For the CDR3, the DNA is TGTGCCAGCAGCGTAGCAAGCGATCGTCCCAGGAATGAGCAGTTCTTC.

This clonotype was seen repeatedly, ten times or more. The gene calls are TRBV15 and TRBJ2-7; 11 bases agree with TRBD1. Unmatched junction bases numbered 7, after V lost 3 bases and J lost 3 bases. Germline CDR1 reads LNHNV; CDR2 reads YYDKDF (reference sequence). The CDR3 runs to 16 residues. CDR3 nucleotide sequence: TGTGCCACCAGCAGGGGCGTCGGGACAGGGGGCTACGAGCAGTACTTC. It codes for CATSRGVGTGGYEQYF. The full variable domain, rest sourced from reference TRBV15 and TRBJ2-7, is DAMVIQNPRYQVTQFGKPVTLSCSQTLNHNVMYWYQQKSSQAPKLLFHYYDKDFNNEADTPDNFQSRRPNTSFCFLDIRSPGLGDTAMYLCATSRGVGTGGYEQYFGPGTRLTVT.

This chain uses TRBV10-3 with TRBJ2-2; D uncertain. The germline V gene encodes CDR1 ENHRY and CDR2 SYGVKD. This CDR3 has 14 amino acids. The CDR3 sequence is CAFRAAANTGELFF. The CDR3 DNA sequence: TGTGCATTTCGGGCCGCAGCTAACACCGGGGAGCTGTTTTTT.

The gene calls are TRBV9 and TRBJ2-5; the match to TRBD1 covers 7 bases. J lost 4 bases, V lost 3 bases, and 3 bases had no gene match. CDR1 and CDR2 from the germline V gene are SGDLS and YYNGEE. This CDR3 has 13 residues. This chain's CDR3 is CASSGRQGETQYF. CDR3 coding DNA: TGTGCCAGCAGCGGCCGACAGGGAGAGACCCAGTACTTC.

The V gene is TRBV20-1, the J gene TRBJ1-2, with 9 bases identical to TRBD1. Germline CDR1 DFQATT, CDR2 SNEGSKA (reference sequence). Trimming cost V 0 bases and J 4 bases; bases outside gene matches: 9. The CDR3 sequence is 16 residues long. Here the CDR3 reads CSAREGSGTGFYGYTF. The DNA of the CDR3 is TGCAGTGCTAGAGAAGGCTCGGGGACAGGGTTCTATGGCTACACCTTC.

This clonotype was counted only a few times. The rearrangement uses TRBV20-1 and TRBJ2-5; a weak D match, TRBD2 (6 bases). Germline CDR1 DFQATT, CDR2 SNEGSKA (reference sequence). V was shortened by 3 bases and J by 3 bases, with 11 bases between the two germline ends. The length of the CDR3 is 13 residues. The DNA of the CDR3 is TGCAGTGCTAGCCGGGACTGGGAAGAGACCCAGTACTTC. Protein: CSASRDWEETQYF.

The CDR3 DNA is TGTGCCAGCAGAGATGACAGGGGCCCCTACGAGCAGTACTTC. Translating it yields CASRDDRGPYEQYF. The rearrangement uses TRBV7-9 and TRBJ2-7; TRBD1 aligns across 8 bases. Germline CDR1 reads SEHNR; CDR2 reads FQNEAQ (reference sequence). The CDR3 length is 14 residues. The junction had 6 bases not matched to a gene; V was cut back by 6 bases and J by 2 bases.

In this sample, this clonotype turned up a few times. The rearrangement links TRBV12-3 or TRBV12-4 to TRBJ1-2; 7 bases agree with TRBD1. The CDR3 length is 14 residues. The trim removed 1 base at V and 5 bases at J, leaving 4 bases unmatched. The DNA of the CDR3 is TGTGCCAGCAGTTTAGGGGACAGAACGTATGGCTACACCTTC. Encoded protein: CASSLGDRTYGYTF.

In its sample, this clonotype was seen a few times. This rearrangement joins TRBV20-1 to TRBJ1-1; no reliable D call. Trimming removed 2 bases from V and 0 bases from J, with 7 bases in between. Germline CDR1 and CDR2: DFQATT and SNEGSKA (reference sequence). This CDR3 has 13 amino acids. The CDR3 coding sequence is TGCAGTGCTAGATCACTACTGAACACTGAAGCTTTCTTT. Protein sequence: CSARSLLNTEAFF.

This chain uses TRBV29-1 with TRBJ2-1, with D possibly TRBD1 on 5 matching bases. In germline, CDR1 is SQVTM, CDR2 ANQGSEA. This CDR3 has 13 residues. The germline V and J ends were trimmed by 1 base and 3 bases, with 7 bases remaining between them. CDR3: CSVEVDSYNEQFF. CDR3 bases: TGCAGCGTTGAAGTCGACAGCTACAATGAGCAGTTCTTC.

V gene TRBV7-2 combines with J gene TRBJ2-6, with a tentative D call TRBD2 (5 bases). V lost 3 bases, J lost 2 bases, and 14 bases lay in between. The CDR3 has 17 amino acids. CDR1 is SGHTA, CDR2 FQGNSA, per germline. CDR3 in amino acids: CASSLSPGVAGANVLTF. CDR3 sequence (DNA): TGTGCCAGCAGCTTGTCTCCCGGGGTCGCTGGGGCCAACGTCCTGACTTTC.